This T cell receptor beta chain was captured in a study of T cell changes during pregnancy in multiple sclerosis. The junction had 15 bases not matched to a gene; V was cut back by 1 base and J by 6 bases. Germline V gene sequence: CDR1 LNHNV, CDR2 YYDKDF (reference sequence). CDR3 length: 18 amino acids. TCRdb keeps only in-frame clones here, not all; method: immunoSEQ multiplex PCR. The sample lists roughly 99,000 clones, roughly 92% occurring once. The receptor was derived from a female donor in good health, enrolled as a control in a pregnancy study. Sequenced here: peripheral blood, sampled in the third trimester of pregnancy. This chain connects TRBV15 to TRBJ1-1; the match to TRBD1 covers 9 bases. In nucleotides, the CDR3 is TGTGCCACCAGCAGAGGCCGCTCGGACAGGGGACCAGGCGCTGAAGCTTTCTTT. As protein: CATSRGRSDRGPGAEAFF.